This passage covers 18 T cell receptor beta chains from one sample sequenced in a study of neoadjuvant anti-PD-1 for oral cavity cancer. Only in-frame clones appear in the TCRdb table, and some are missing; sequencing was by immunoSEQ multiplex PCR. This sample has 14,000 or so clones, with approximately 70% found just once. Sample time point: after neoadjuvant nivolumab, at surgical resection. The sample consisted of PBMCs, taken after nivolumab (anti-PD-1) treatment. These receptors came from a person aged 35 to 85 with oral cavity squamous cell carcinoma.

This clone was seen a handful of times. The chain carries TRBV5-6 and TRBJ2-6; 7 bases agree with TRBD2. Per germline, CDR1 SGHDT and CDR2 YYEEEE. The CDR3 spans 14 residues. V gave up 4 bases and J gave up 7 bases; unmatched junction bases: 5. CDR3 in amino acids: CASSRPGGANVLTF. The DNA for the CDR3 is TGTGCCAGCAGCCGTCCGGGAGGAGCCAACGTCCTGACTTTC.

The gene calls are TRBV7-8 and TRBJ2-5; the D gene is possibly TRBD1 (6 bases). Trimming cost V 3 bases and J 5 bases, with 16 bases left between them. Germline-derived CDR1 and CDR2 are SGHVS and FQNEAQ. The CDR3 loop spans 15 amino acids. The CDR3: CASSFPDQRGETQYF. CDR3 DNA: TGTGCCAGCAGCTTCCCCGATCAGAGGGGGGAGACCCAGTACTTC.

This chain's CDR3 is CASSLAGGEAFF. The CDR3 coding sequence is TGTGCCAGCAGCTTAGCCGGAGGTGAAGCTTTCTTT. The V gene is TRBV11-1, the J gene TRBJ1-1; D is ambiguous. This CDR3 region has 12 residues. Trimming cost V 0 bases and J 7 bases, with 6 bases left between them. The germline V gene encodes CDR1 SGHAT and CDR2 FQDESV (reference sequence).

V usage is TRBV28 and J usage is TRBJ2-2; D uncertain. Germline-derived CDR1 and CDR2 are MDHEN and SYDVKM. Trimming stripped 6 bases from V and 1 base from J, with 12 bases between. The length of the CDR3 is 15 residues. The CDR3 DNA reads as TGTGCCAGCAGCCCTCCTTCGGGGAACACCGGGGAGCTGTTTTTT. It specifies CASSPPSGNTGELFF.

This clone rates as medium-sized. The rearrangement links TRBV25-1 to TRBJ1-2; the D gene is possibly TRBD1 (5 bases). The germline V gene encodes CDR1 MGHDK and CDR2 SYGVNS. The CDR3 runs 15 residues. Trimming took 0 bases from V and 1 from J, leaving 9 bases between them. The CDR3 region is CASSEYPDSNYGYTF. CDR3 coding DNA: TGTGCCAGCAGTGAATACCCTGACAGTAACTATGGCTACACCTTC.

The J gene is TRBJ2-7, the V gene TRBV28, with no clear D. The V and J ends lost 3 bases and 2 bases respectively, with 8 bases between them. Germline V lookup: CDR1 MDHEN, CDR2 SYDVKM. The CDR3 has 13 amino acids. CDR3 DNA sequence: TGTGCCAGCAGTTTTCAGGCCCCCTACGAGCAGTACTTC. Amino acids: CASSFQAPYEQYF.

The chain is built from TRBV5-5 and TRBJ2-7; TRBD1 agrees at 7 bases. J lost 3 bases, V lost 4 bases, and 7 bases had no gene match. CDR1 and CDR2 from the germline V gene are SGHKS and YYEKEE (reference sequence). The CDR3 is 14 amino acids. The CDR3 sequence: CASSPLPGGYEQYF. The CDR3 region has the DNA TGTGCCAGCAGCCCCCTGCCAGGGGGCTACGAGCAGTACTTC.

The chain combines TRBV7-8 with TRBJ2-2; D could derive from TRBD1 or TRBD2 (5 bases each). The CDR3 is 15 residues long. Germline values: CDR1 SGHVS, CDR2 FQNEAQ. Trimming pared 3 bases from V and 4 bases from J, leaving 12 bases between. CDR3 amino acids: CASSFGTGATGELFF. The CDR3 bases are TGTGCCAGCAGCTTTGGGACCGGGGCCACCGGGGAGCTGTTTTTT.

The sample holds a few counts of this clone. CDR3 sequence (DNA): TGCAGCGTTGACGGGAACACCGGGGAGCTGTTTTTT. Translated, it gives CSVDGNTGELFF. The chain combines TRBV29-1 with TRBJ2-2; no clear D. The CDR3 has 12 amino acids. V shed 3 bases and J shed 1 base, with 3 bases lying between them. Germline assignment: CDR1 SQVTM and CDR2 ANQGSEA.

The DNA for the CDR3 is TGCGCCAGCAGCCTGGAAGAAGTCTCCAATGAGCAGTTCTTC. It encodes CASSLEEVSNEQFF. The rearrangement joins TRBV4-1 to TRBJ2-1; D remains unclear. Germline CDR1 is MGHRA and CDR2 is YSYEKL. Between the trimmed V and J ends, which lost 4 bases and 6 bases, there was a span of 13 bases. The CDR3 totals 14 residues.

The CDR3 sequence is CASSYSSLRNEKLFF. CDR3 sequence (DNA): TGTGCCAGCAGTTACTCGAGCCTTAGAAATGAAAAACTGTTTTTT. The J gene is TRBJ1-4, the V gene TRBV6-6; no firm D call. Germline CDR1 and CDR2: MNHNY and SVGAGI (reference sequence). The CDR3 loop spans 15 amino acids. The V end was cut by 0 bases, the J end by 5 bases, with 10 bases between.

V usage is TRBV6-1 and J usage is TRBJ1-1; D is possibly TRBD1 (5 bases). V was trimmed by 8 bases and J by 7 bases, leaving 17 bases between them. This CDR3 is 13 amino acids long. CDR1 is MNHNS and CDR2 is SASEGT in the germline V gene. CDR3 amino acids: CASLSLYQGEAFF. The CDR3 DNA reads TGTGCCAGCCTATCCCTTTATCAGGGTGAAGCTTTCTTT.

The V gene is TRBV6-1, the J gene TRBJ2-7; no definite D call. The CDR3 runs to 12 residues. CDR1 MNHNS and CDR2 SASEGT come from the germline V gene. V was trimmed by 7 bases and J by 7 bases, leaving 14 bases between them. Here the CDR3 DNA reads TGTGCCAGCACCGACCCTCCAGGAGAGCAGTACTTC. Amino acid sequence: CASTDPPGEQYF.

V and J are TRBV27 and TRBJ1-4; D perhaps matches TRBD1 (5 bases). Germline V gives CDR1 MNHEY, CDR2 SMNVEV (reference sequence). The length of the CDR3 is 17 residues. The V and J ends lost 10 bases and 7 bases respectively, with 28 bases between them. The DNA of the CDR3 is TGTGCCACCAAAACGCGGATCAAGGGACCAACTGGTGAAAAACTGTTTTTT. It yields the protein CATKTRIKGPTGEKLFF.

The gene calls are TRBV11-2 and TRBJ2-1; D remains ambiguous. This CDR3 has 14 residues. V dropped 0 bases and J dropped 8 bases, with 11 bases sitting between them. In germline, CDR1 is SGHAT, CDR2 FQNNGV. The DNA of the CDR3 is TGTGCCAGCAGCTTAGAGGCAACGGGCGATGAGCAGTTCTTC. It specifies CASSLEATGDEQFF.

This chain links TRBV11-2 with TRBJ2-7; possible D gene TRBD2, 5 bases. The CDR3 has 17 residues. In germline, CDR1 is SGHAT, CDR2 FQNNGV. Trimming removed 0 bases at V and 2 bases at J, with 17 bases between. CDR3 in DNA: TGTGCCAGCAGCTTAGATCTAGCCGGGCGAGGACCCTACGAGCAGTACTTC. Translated: CASSLDLAGRGPYEQYF.

The rearrangement links TRBV28 to TRBJ1-3; 7 nucleotides match TRBD1. Germline assignment: CDR1 MDHEN and CDR2 SYDVKM. The CDR3 extends over 16 amino acids. V lost 6 bases, J lost 0 bases, and 8 bases stayed unmatched. CDR3 bases: TGTGCCAGCAGCCGACTAGGGGACAGCTCTGGAAACACCATATATTTT. It encodes CASSRLGDSSGNTIYF. The complete variable domain, with remaining parts taken from reference TRBV28 and TRBJ1-3, reads DVKVTQSSRYLVKRTGEKVFLECVQDMDHENMFWYRQDPGLGLRLIYFSYDVKMKEKGDIPEGYSVSREKKERFSLILESASTNQTSMYLCASSRLGDSSGNTIYFGEGSWLTVV.

The chain uses TRBV19 and TRBJ1-5; tentative D call: TRBD1 (6 bases). The germline gives CDR1 LNHDA, CDR2 SQIVND (reference sequence). Trimming removed 4 bases from V and 5 bases from J, with 12 bases in between. The CDR3 has 14 residues. CDR3: CASSNRELDQPQHF. The CDR3 bases are TGTGCCAGTAGTAACAGGGAGCTGGATCAGCCCCAGCATTTT.